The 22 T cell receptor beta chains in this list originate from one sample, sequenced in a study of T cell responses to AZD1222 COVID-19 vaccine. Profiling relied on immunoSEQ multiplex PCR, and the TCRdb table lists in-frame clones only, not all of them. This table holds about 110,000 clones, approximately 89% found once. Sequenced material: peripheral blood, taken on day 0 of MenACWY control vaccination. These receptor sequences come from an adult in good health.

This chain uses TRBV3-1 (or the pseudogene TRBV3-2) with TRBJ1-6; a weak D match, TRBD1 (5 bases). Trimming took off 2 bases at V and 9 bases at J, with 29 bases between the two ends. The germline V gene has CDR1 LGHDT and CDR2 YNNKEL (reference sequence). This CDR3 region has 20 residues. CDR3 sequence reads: CASSQWSLRDGRPGGSPLHF. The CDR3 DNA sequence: TGTGCCAGCAGCCAATGGAGTTTAAGGGACGGCCGACCCGGAGGTTCACCCCTCCACTTT.

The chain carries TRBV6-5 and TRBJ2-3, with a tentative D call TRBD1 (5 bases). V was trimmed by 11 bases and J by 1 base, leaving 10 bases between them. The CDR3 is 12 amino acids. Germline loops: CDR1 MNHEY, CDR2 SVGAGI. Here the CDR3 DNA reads TGTGCCGTCAGGGTAGGCACAGATACGCAGTATTTT. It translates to CAVRVGTDTQYF.

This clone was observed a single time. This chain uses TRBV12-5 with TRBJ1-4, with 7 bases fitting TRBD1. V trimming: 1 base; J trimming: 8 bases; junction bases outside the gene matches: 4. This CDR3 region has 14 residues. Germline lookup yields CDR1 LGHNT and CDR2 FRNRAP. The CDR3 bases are TGTGCTAGTGGTTTGGGACAGGGAGGGGAAAAACTGTTTTTT. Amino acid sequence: CASGLGQGGEKLFF.

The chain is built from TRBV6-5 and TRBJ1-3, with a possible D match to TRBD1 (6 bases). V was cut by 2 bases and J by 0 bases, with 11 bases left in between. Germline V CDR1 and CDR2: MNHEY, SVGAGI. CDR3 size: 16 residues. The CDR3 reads CASSYGGGVSGNTIYF. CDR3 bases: TGTGCCAGCAGTTACGGGGGGGGCGTCTCTGGAAACACCATATATTTT.

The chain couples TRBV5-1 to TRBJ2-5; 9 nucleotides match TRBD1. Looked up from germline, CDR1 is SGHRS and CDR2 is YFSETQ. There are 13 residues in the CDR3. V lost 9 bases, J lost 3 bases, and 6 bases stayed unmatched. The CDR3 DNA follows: TGCGCCACTTCTCGGACAGGGGAAGAGACCCAGTACTTC. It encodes CATSRTGEETQYF.

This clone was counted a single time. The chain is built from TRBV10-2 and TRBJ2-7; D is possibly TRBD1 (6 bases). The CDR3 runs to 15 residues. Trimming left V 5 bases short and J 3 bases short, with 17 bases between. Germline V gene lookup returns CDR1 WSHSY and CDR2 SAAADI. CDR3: CASSKGQQLYYEQYF. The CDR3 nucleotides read TGCGCCAGCAGTAAAGGACAGCAGCTTTACTACGAGCAGTACTTC.

Written as DNA, the CDR3 is TGTGCCAGCGCGCAACAGGGGGCTAACTATGGCTACACCTTC. Translation: CASAQQGANYGYTF. J is TRBJ1-2 and V is TRBV18; TRBD1 matches at 8 bases. Looked up from germline, CDR1 is KGHSH and CDR2 is LQKENI. The junction had 5 bases not matched to a gene; V was cut back by 8 bases and J by 0 bases. The CDR3 has 14 residues.

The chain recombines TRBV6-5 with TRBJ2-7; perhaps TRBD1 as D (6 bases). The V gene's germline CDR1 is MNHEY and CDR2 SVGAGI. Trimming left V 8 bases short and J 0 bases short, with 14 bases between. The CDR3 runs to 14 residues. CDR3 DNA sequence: TGTGCCAGCCAAAGACAGGACCTCTCCTACGAGCAGTACTTC. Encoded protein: CASQRQDLSYEQYF.

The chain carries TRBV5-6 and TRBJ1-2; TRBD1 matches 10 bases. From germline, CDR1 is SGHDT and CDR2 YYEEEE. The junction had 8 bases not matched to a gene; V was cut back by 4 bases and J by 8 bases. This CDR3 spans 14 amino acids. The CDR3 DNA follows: TGTGCCAGCAGCCTCGGGACAGGGGCAGGAGGCTACACCTTC. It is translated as CASSLGTGAGGYTF. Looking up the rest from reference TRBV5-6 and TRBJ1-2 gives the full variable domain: DAGVTQSPTHLIKTRGQQVTLRCSPKSGHDTVSWYQQALGQGPQFIFQYYEEEERQRGNFPDRFSGHQFPNYSSELNVNALLLGDSALYLCASSLGTGAGGYTFGSGTRLTVV.

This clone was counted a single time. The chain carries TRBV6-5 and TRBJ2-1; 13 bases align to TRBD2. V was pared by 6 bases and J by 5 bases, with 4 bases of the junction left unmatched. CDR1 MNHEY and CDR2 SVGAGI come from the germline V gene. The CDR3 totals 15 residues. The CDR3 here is CASRTGLAGDNEQFF. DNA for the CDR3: TGTGCCAGCAGAACCGGACTAGCGGGGGACAATGAGCAGTTCTTC.

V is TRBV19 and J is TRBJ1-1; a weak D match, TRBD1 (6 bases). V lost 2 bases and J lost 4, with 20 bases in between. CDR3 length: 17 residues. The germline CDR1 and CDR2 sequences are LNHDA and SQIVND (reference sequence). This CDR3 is CASSIQGSAGPTTEAFF. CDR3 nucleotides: TGTGCCAGTAGTATACAGGGGTCGGCGGGCCCGACCACTGAAGCTTTCTTT.

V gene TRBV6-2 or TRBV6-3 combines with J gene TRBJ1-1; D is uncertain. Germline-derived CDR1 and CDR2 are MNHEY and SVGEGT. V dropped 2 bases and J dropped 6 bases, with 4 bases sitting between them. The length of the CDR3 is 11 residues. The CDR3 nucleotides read TGTGCCAGCAGTTACCCTCCTGAAGCTTTCTTT. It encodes CASSYPPEAFF.

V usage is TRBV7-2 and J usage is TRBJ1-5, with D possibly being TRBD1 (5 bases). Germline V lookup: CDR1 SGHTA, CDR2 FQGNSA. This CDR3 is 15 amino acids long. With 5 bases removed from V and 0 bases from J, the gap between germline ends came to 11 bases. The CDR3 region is CASSPTATSNQPQHF. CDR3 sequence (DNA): TGTGCCAGCAGCCCGACAGCGACTAGCAATCAGCCCCAGCATTTT.

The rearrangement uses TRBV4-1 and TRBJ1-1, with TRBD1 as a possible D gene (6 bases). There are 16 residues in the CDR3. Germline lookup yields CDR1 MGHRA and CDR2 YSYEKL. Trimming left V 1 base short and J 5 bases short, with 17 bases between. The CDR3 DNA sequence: TGCGCCAGCAGCCAAGCCACAGGATGGGGGCGAACTGAAGCTTTCTTT. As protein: CASSQATGWGRTEAFF.

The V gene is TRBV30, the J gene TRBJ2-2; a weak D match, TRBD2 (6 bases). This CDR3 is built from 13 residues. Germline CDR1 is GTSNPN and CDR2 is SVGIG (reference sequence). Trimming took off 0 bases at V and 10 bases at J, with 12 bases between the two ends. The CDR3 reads CAWSVPPGVELFF. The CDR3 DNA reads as TGTGCCTGGAGTGTACCCCCGGGAGTGGAGCTGTTTTTT.

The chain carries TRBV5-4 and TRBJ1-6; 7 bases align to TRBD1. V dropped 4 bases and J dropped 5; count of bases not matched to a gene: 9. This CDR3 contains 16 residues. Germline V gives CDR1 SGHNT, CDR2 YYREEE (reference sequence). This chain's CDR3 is CASSLAGTEDNSPLHF. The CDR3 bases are TGTGCCAGCAGCCTGGCGGGGACAGAGGATAATTCACCCCTCCACTTT. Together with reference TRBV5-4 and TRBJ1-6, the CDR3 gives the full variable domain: ETGVTQSPTHLIKTRGQQVTLRCSSQSGHNTVSWYQQALGQGPQFIFQYYREEENGRGNFPPRFSGLQFPNYSSELNVNALELDDSALYLCASSLAGTEDNSPLHFGNGTRLTVT.

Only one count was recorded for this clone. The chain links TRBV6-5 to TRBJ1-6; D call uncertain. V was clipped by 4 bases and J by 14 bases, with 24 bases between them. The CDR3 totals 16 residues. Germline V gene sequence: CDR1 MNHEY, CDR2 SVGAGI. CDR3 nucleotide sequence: TGTGCCAGCAGTTCCGCACCCGGGAGCTTAGTTGCCTCCCTCCACTTT. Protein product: CASSSAPGSLVASLHF.

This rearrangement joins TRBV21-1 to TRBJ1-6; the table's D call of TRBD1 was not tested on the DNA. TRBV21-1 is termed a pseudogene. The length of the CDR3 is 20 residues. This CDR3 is CASSKPSKATGQVHDSPLHF. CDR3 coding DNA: TGTGCCAGCAGCAAGCCCTCTAAAGCGACGGGACAGGTCCACGATTCACCCCTCCACTTT.

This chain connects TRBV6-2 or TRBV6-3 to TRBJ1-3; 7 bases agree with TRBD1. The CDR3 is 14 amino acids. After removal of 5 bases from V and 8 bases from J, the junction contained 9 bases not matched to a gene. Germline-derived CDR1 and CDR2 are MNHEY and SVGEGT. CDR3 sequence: CASSRTGTAHTIYF. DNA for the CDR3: TGTGCCAGCAGTCGGACCGGGACAGCGCACACCATATATTTT.

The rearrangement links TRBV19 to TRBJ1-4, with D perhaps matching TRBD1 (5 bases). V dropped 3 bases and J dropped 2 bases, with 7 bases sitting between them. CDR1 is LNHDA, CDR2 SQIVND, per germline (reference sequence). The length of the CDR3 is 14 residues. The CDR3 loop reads CASSIRDTNEKLFF. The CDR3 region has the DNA TGTGCCAGTAGTATCCGGGACACTAATGAAAAACTGTTTTTT.

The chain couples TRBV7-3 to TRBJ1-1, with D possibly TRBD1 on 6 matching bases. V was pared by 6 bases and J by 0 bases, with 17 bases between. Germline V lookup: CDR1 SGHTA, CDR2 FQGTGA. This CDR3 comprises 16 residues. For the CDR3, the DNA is TGTGCCAGCAGAGACCACAGGGCTATTATGAACACTGAAGCTTTCTTT. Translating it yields CASRDHRAIMNTEAFF.

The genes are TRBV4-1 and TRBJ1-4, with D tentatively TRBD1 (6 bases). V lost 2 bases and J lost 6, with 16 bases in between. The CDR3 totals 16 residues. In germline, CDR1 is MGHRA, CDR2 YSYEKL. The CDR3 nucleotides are TGCGCCAGCAGCCAACCTAGGGGGGGATATGATGAAAAACTGTTTTTT. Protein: CASSQPRGGYDEKLFF.